The source of this T cell receptor beta chain is a study of blood T cells in healthy people across ages. Primed by a sample-barcoded 5' primer and a J-beta primer mix, a second PCR proceeded for 7 to 11 cycles. A template-switch adaptor with 12 random nucleotides tagged each cDNA molecule. TCRdb processed the 5' RACE reads anew with MiXCR; each CDR3 protein has one entry. Here the sample spans 550,000 to 800,000 distinct CDR3 sequences, approximately 21% being singletons. This clonotype has more than one count but fewer than ten. The receptor's source is a man in his sixties or seventies in good health. The source material was blood.

CDR3 loop: CSARDLGAASTGELFF. CDR3 sequence (DNA): TGCAGTGCTAGAGATCTTGGGGCAGCTTCCACCGGGGAGCTGTTTTTT. The rearrangement joins TRBV20-1 to TRBJ2-2, with D tentatively TRBD1 (5 bases). Trimming cost V 0 bases and J 4 bases, with 15 bases left between them. CDR1 is DFQATT and CDR2 is SNEGSKA in the germline V gene (reference sequence). The CDR3 sequence is 16 residues long.